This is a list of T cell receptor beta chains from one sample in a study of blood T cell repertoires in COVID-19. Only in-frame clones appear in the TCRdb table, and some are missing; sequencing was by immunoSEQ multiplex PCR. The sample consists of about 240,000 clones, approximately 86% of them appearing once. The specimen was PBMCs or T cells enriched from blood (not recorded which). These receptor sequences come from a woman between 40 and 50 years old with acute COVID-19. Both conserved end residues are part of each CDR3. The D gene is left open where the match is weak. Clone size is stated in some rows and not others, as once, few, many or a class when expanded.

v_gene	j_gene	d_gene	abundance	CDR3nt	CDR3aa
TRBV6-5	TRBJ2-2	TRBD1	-	TGTGCCAGCAGCTCCGGGACAGGGTACGGGGAGCTGTTTTTT	CASSSGTGYGELFF
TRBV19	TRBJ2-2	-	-	TGTGCCAGTAGTGGGTCGGGATCAAACACCGGGGAGCTGTTTTTT	CASSGSGSNTGELFF
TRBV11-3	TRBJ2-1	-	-	TGTGCCAGCAGCTTAGATCCGAGGGTGGGGAGGCTCCCGGTCAATGAGCAGTTCTTC	CASSLDPRVGRLPVNEQFF
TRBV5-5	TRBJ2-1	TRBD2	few	TGTGCCAGCAGCTCTCTAGCGGCCCGGGGGGAGCAGTTCTTC	CASSSLAARGEQFF
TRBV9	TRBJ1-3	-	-	TGTGCCAGCAGCCCTGCTACAGGGACTGGAAACACCATATATTTT	CASSPATGTGNTIYF
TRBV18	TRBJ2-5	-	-	TGTGCCAGCTCAGCCAGAGGGTACCAAGAGACCCAGTACTTC	CASSARGYQETQYF
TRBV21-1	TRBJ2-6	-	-	TGTGCCAGCAGCAAGACAACGGGAGTTAAAGGGGCCAACGTCCTGACTTTC	CASSKTTGVKGANVLTF
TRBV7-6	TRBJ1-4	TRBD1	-	TGTGCCAGCAGCTCTAGGGACAGGAATGAAAAACTGTTTTTT	CASSSRDRNEKLFF
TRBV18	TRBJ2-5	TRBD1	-	TGTGCCAGCTCACTTCTTTCCGGGACAGTCCGAGACCAAGAGACCCAGTACTTC	CASSLLSGTVRDQETQYF
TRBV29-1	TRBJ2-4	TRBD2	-	TGCAGCGGGCGGGAGGGAGCCAAAAACATTCAGTACTTC	CSGREGAKNIQYF
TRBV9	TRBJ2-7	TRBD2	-	TGTGCCAGCAGCGTAAGGGACTACTACGAGCAGTACTTC	CASSVRDYYEQYF
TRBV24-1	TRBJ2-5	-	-	TGTGCCACCAGTGATCGGCTAAGGGGTCTAGAAGAGACCCAGTACTTC	CATSDRLRGLEETQYF
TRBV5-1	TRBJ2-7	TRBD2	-	TGCGCCAGCACTATGGGGACTAGCGGGAGTTATAGGCAGTACTTC	CASTMGTSGSYRQYF
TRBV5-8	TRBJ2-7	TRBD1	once	TGTGCCAGCAGCTTGACAGGGGGAAACGAGCAGTACTTC	CASSLTGGNEQYF
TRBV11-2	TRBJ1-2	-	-	TGTGCCAGCAGCTTAACACAGGGTGCAAGCGGCTACACCTTC	CASSLTQGASGYTF
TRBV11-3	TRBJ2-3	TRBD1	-	TGTGCCAGCAGCGGCTCCGGGACAGGTGTTGCAGATACGCAGTATTTT	CASSGSGTGVADTQYF
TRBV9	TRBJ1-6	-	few	TGTGCCAGCAGCCCTTCCTACAGGGACCGGGCCCTCCACTTT	CASSPSYRDRALHF
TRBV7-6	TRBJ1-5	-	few	TGTGCCAGCAGCTTGCAGACTAATCAGCCCCAGCATTTT	CASSLQTNQPQHF
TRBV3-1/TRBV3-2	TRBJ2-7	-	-	TGTGCCAGCAGCCAAGATCTAATCTCCTACGAGCAGTACTTC	CASSQDLISYEQYF
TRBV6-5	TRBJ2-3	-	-	TGTGCCAGCAGTTACGCGACAGATACGCAGTATTTT	CASSYATDTQYF
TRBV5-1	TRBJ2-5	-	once	TGCGCCAGCAGTTGGGGCAGGGAAGAGACCCAGTACTTC	CASSWGREETQYF
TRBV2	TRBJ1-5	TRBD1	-	TGTGCCAGCAGTGGGACAGGGGGCAGAAATCAGCCCCAGCATTTT	CASSGTGGRNQPQHF
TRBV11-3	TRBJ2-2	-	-	TGTGCCAGCAGCTTGGCGGCGAACACCGGGGAGCTGTTTTTT	CASSLAANTGELFF
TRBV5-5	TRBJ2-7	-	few	TGTGCCAGCAGCTTGGGACAGTCCTCCTACGAGCAGTACTTC	CASSLGQSSYEQYF
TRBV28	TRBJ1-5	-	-	TGTGCCAGCAGCTCCGGACAGTCCCCCTATCAGCCCCAGCATTTT	CASSSGQSPYQPQHF
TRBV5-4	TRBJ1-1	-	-	TGTGCCAGCAGACGATGGGGGGGCTACACTGAAGCTTTCTTT	CASRRWGGYTEAFF
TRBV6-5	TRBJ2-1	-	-	TGTGCCAGCAACAGGGCAGGGGTCCTCAATGAGCAGTTCTTC	CASNRAGVLNEQFF
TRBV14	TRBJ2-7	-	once	TGTGCCAGCAGTCCCGCTGAGTATTACGAGCAGTACTTC	CASSPAEYYEQYF
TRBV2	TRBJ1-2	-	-	TGTGCCAGCAGTGAAGTAGCGGGAACGGGTGGCTACACCTTC	CASSEVAGTGGYTF
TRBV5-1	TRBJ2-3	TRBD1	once	TGCGCCAGCAGCCCCGGACAGGACACAGATACGCAGTATTTT	CASSPGQDTDTQYF
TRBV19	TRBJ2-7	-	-	TGTGCCCTAAGAGGTGGCGACGAGCAGTACTTC	CALRGGDEQYF
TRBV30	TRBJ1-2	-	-	TGTGCCTGGAGTGGGGGAGGTGGCTATGGCTACACCTTC	CAWSGGGGYGYTF
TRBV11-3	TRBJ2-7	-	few	TGTGCCAGCAGCTTACGCGGGCGAACCTACGAGCAGTACTTC	CASSLRGRTYEQYF
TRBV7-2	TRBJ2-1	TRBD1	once	TGTGCCAGCAGATCGACAGGGGTAGGGGAGCAGTTCTTC	CASRSTGVGEQFF
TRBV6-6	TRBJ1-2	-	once	TGTGCCAGCAGTTACGGTGACAGCGCTAACTATGGCTACACCTTC	CASSYGDSANYGYTF
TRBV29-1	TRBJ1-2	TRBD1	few	TGCAGCGTTACCCGACAGGGGGCTATAGGTGGCTACACCTTC	CSVTRQGAIGGYTF
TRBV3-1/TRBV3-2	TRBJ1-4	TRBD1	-	TGTGCCAGCAGCGCCCGACAGGGCGGGGTTGAAAAACTGTTTTTT	CASSARQGGVEKLFF
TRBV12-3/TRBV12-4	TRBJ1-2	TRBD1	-	TGTGCCAGCAGCCCGGGACAGCCCTATGGCTACACCTTC	CASSPGQPYGYTF
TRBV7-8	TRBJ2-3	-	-	TGTGCCAGCAGCTTAGTCACTAGCACCCACTTGACAGATACGCAGTATTTT	CASSLVTSTHLTDTQYF
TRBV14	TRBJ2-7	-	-	TGTGCCAGCAGCCAAGTGGATTTCAGGGGTGACGAGCAGTACTTC	CASSQVDFRGDEQYF
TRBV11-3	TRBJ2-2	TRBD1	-	TGTGCCAGCAGCTTTGAGACAGGGGCCGGGGAGCTGTTTTTT	CASSFETGAGELFF
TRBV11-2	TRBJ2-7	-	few	TGTGCCAGCAGCTCTCCTCGGAGGGCCGTCGGCGAGCAGTACTTC	CASSSPRRAVGEQYF
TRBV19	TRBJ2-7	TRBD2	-	TGTGCCAGTAGTGACCCGGGCGGGAGGATATACGAGCAGTACTTC	CASSDPGGRIYEQYF
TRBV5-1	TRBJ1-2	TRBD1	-	TGCGCCAGCAGCCCTACCTTGACAGGGGGCGATGGCTACACCTTC	CASSPTLTGGDGYTF
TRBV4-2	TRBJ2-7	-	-	TGTGCCAGCAGCCAAGATGGGGGCGCGAACGAGCAGTACTTC	CASSQDGGANEQYF
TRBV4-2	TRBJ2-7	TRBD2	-	TGTGCCAGCAGCCTCCGGACTAGCGGGAGTTTCGAGCAGTACTTC	CASSLRTSGSFEQYF